The entry that follows covers one T cell receptor beta chain sequence. The source of the sample is a study of blood T cell repertoires in COVID-19. Only in-frame clones appear in the TCRdb table, and some are missing; sequencing was by immunoSEQ multiplex PCR. The sample gives roughly 360,000 clones, roughly 90% of which show up once; approximately 1% is in the top ten. Across 20 to 25 US areas, participants ranged in age from roughly 18 to 89 years. Categorization into cohorts depended on clinical history that participants reported. Germline V gives CDR1 MGHRA, CDR2 YSYEKL. This CDR3 has 14 amino acids. With 4 bases removed from V and 4 bases from J, the gap between germline ends came to 13 bases.

The sample comprised PBMCs or T cells enriched from blood (not recorded which). The rearrangement uses TRBV4-1 and TRBJ1-2; tentatively, D is TRBD1 (6 bases). The TCR originated in a woman aged 30 to 39 with acute COVID-19. The CDR3 region has the DNA TGCGCCAGCAGCCCCAAGAGGGGGGGCTATGGCTACACCTTC. The encoded protein is CASSPKRGGYGYTF.